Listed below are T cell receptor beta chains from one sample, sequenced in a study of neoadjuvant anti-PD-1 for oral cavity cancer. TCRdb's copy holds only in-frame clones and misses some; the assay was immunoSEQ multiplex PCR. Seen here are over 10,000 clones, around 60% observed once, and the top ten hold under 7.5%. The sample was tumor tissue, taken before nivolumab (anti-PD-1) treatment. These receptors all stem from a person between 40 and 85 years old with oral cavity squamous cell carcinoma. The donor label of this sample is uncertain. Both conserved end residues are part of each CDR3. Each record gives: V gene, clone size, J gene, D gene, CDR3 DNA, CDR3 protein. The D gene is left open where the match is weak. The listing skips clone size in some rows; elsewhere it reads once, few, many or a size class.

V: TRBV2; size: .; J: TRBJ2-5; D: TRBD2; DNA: TGTGCCAGCAGTCCTGGACTAGCGGGGGTAGGGGAGACCCAGTACTTC; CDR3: CASSPGLAGVGETQYF
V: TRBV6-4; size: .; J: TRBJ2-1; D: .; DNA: TGTGCCAGCAGTGACTCGACCAGTCGCAATGAGCAGTTCTTC; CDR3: CASSDSTSRNEQFF
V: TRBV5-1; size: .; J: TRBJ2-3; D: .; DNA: TGCGCCAGCAGCTTTGAAGGGGCAGATACGCAGTATTTT; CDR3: CASSFEGADTQYF
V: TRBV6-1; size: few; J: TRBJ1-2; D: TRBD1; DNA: TGTGCCAGCAGTGTCACAGGGGCGGCTGGCTACACCTTC; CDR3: CASSVTGAAGYTF
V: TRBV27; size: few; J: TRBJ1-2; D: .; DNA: TGTGCCAGCAGTATAACCGGGGTCCCGGGAAATGGCTACACCTTC; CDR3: CASSITGVPGNGYTF
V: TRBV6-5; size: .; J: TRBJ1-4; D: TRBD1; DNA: TGTGCCAGCAGTTACACTACAGGGGATAATGAAAAACTGTTTTTT; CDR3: CASSYTTGDNEKLFF
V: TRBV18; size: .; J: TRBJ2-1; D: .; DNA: TGTGCCAGCTCCCCTGGGAAGAGCTCCTACAATGAGCAGTTCTTC; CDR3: CASSPGKSSYNEQFF
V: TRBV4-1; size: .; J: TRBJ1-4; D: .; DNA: TGCGCCAGCAGCCAAGTTGGCAGGAGCTCAACTAATGAAAAACTGTTTTTT; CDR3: CASSQVGRSSTNEKLFF
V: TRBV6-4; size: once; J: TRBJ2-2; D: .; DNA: TGTGCCAGCAAATTGACACCGAACACCGGGGAGCTGTTTTTT; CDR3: CASKLTPNTGELFF
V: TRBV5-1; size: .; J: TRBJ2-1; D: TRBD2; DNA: TGCGCCAGCAGCTCGACTAGCGGGAACAATGAGCAGTTCTTC; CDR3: CASSSTSGNNEQFF
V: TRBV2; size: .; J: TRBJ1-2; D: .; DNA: TGTGCCAGCAGTGAAGAGGGGCGCGGCGGGGATTCTGGCTACACCTTC; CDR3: CASSEEGRGGDSGYTF
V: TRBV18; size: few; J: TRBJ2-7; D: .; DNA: TGTGCCAGCTCCCGGCAGGAAGAGTACGAGCAGTACTTC; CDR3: CASSRQEEYEQYF
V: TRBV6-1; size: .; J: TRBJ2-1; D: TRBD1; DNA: TGTGCCAGCAGTGTATCATGGACAGGGAACTACAATGAGCAGTTCTTC; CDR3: CASSVSWTGNYNEQFF
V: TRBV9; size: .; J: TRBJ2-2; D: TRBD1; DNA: TGTGCCAGCAGTTGGACAGGGATAACCAAAGGCGGGGAGCTGTTTTTT; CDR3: CASSWTGITKGGELFF
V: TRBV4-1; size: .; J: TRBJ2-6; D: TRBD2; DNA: TGCGCCAGCAGCCAAGATGGGGGAGCCGGACTAGCGGGTTTCGGTGGGGCCAACGTCCTGACTTTC; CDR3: CASSQDGGAGLAGFGGANVLTF
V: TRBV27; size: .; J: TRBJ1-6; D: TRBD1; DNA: TGTGCCAGCAGTTTGGTAGGGGGCAATTCACCCCTCCACTTT; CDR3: CASSLVGGNSPLHF
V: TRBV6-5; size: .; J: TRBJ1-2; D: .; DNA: TGTGCCAGCAGTTACTCGACGGATTATGGCTACACCTTC; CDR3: CASSYSTDYGYTF
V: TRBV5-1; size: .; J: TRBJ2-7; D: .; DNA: TGCGCCAGCAGCAACCCAACTTCCTACGAGCAGTACTTC; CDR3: CASSNPTSYEQYF
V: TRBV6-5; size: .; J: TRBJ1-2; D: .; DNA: TGTGCCAGCAATCCGGCCAGGGACTATGGCTACACCTTC; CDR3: CASNPARDYGYTF
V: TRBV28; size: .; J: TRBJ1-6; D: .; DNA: TGTGCCAGCAGTTTACCGGGGGGCGCGAATTCACCCCTCCACTTT; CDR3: CASSLPGGANSPLHF
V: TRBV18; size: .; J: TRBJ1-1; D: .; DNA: TGTGCCAGCTCACTAGTAGCGGGGCTAGGCACTGAAGCTTTCTTT; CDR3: CASSLVAGLGTEAFF
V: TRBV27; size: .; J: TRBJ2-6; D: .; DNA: TGTGCCAGCAGTTTAGGAGGGACCCGCCCCGGGGCCAACGTCCTGACTTTC; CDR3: CASSLGGTRPGANVLTF
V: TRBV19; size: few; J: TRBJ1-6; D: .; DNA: TGTGCCAGTAGTGCAGGGAAGAATTCACCCCTCCACTTT; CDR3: CASSAGKNSPLHF
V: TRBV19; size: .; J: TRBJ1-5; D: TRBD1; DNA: TGTGCCAGTAGTATAGTCGGGAGGGGGACAGGGGGCAGCCAGCCCCAGCATTTT; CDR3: CASSIVGRGTGGSQPQHF
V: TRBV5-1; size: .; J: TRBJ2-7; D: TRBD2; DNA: TGCGCCAGCAGCTTGGCTAGCGGCCATTACGAGCAGTACTTC; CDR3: CASSLASGHYEQYF
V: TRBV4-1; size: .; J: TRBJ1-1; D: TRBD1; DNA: TGCGCCAGCAGCCCCATACGACAGGGGGCACAGAACACTGAAGCTTTCTTT; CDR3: CASSPIRQGAQNTEAFF
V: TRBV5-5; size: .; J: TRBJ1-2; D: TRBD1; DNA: TGTGCCAGCAGCTTGAGGGGGGACAGCTATGGCTACACCTTC; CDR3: CASSLRGDSYGYTF
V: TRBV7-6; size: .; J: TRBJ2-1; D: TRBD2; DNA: TGTGCCAGCAGCCCCCGGACTAGCGGGAGGGCCGACAATGAGCAGTTCTTC; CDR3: CASSPRTSGRADNEQFF
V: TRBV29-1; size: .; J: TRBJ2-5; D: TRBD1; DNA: TGCAGCGCCGACAGGGGAGGAGGAGAGACCCAGTACTTC; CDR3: CSADRGGGETQYF
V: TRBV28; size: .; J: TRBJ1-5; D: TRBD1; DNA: TGTGCCAGCAGTCGGACAGGGGGGACTAATCAGCCCCAGCATTTT; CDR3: CASSRTGGTNQPQHF
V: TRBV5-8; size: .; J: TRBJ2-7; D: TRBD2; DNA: TGTGCCAGCAGCTTGGCCGGAGCGGGAGGCTACGAGCAGTACTTC; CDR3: CASSLAGAGGYEQYF
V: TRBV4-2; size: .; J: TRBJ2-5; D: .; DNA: TGTGCCAGCGGGGTAGCCCAAGAGACCCAGTACTTC; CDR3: CASGVAQETQYF
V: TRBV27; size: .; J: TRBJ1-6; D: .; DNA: TGTGCCAGCAGTTTATCGAATAATTCACCCCTCCACTTT; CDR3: CASSLSNNSPLHF
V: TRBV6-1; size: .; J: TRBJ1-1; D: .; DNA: TGTGCCAGCAAGGAGGGGACCCGATCTGAAGCTTTCTTT; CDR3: CASKEGTRSEAFF
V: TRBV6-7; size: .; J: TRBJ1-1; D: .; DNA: TGTGCCAGCAGTTACGGGGAAGAAGATGAAGCTTTCTTT; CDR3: CASSYGEEDEAFF
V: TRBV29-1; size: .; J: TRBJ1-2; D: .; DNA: TGCAGCGTTGAAGTCCCGGCAAAAGGCTACACCTTC; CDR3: CSVEVPAKGYTF
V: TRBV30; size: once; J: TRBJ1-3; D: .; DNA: TGTGCCTGGAAGATAAGGGTCGGAAACACCATATATTTT; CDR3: CAWKIRVGNTIYF
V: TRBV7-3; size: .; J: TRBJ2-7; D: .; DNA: TGTGCCAGCAGCTTACTAGCCGAAGCCCGTTACGAGCAGTACTTC; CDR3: CASSLLAEARYEQYF
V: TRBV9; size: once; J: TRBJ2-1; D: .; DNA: TGTGCCAGCAGTGGCCAGCGGATCGGGGGCCGTGAGCAGTTCTTC; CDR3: CASSGQRIGGREQFF
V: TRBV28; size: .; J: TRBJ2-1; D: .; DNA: TGTGCCAGCAGGGCATGGACCTCTAGCTACAATGAGCAGTTCTTC; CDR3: CASRAWTSSYNEQFF
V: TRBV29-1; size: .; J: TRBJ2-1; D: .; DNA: TGCAACGCGGGACAGCTCAATGAGCAGTTCTTC; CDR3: CNAGQLNEQFF
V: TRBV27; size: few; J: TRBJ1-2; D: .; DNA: TGTGCCAGCAGTTTAAAGGGCTATGGCTACACCTTC; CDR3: CASSLKGYGYTF
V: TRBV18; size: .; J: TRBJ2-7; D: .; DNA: TGTGCCAGCTCACAACAGCCTACCTACGAGCAGTACTTC; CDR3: CASSQQPTYEQYF
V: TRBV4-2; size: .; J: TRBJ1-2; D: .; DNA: TGTGCCAGCAGCCAAGAAGAAATGCGCGGAAACTATGGCTACACCTTC; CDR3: CASSQEEMRGNYGYTF
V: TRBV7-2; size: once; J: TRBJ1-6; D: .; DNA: TGTGCCAGCAGCTTATTATCGGGAACTCAAGGGTCACCCCTCCACTTT; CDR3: CASSLLSGTQGSPLHF
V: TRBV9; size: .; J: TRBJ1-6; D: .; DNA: TGTGCCAGCAGCCGACTGGGATCCTATAATTCACCCCTCCACTTT; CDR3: CASSRLGSYNSPLHF
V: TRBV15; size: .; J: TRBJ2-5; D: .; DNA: TGTGCCACCAGCAGTTTTCAGACAGGAGGACAAGAGACCCAGTACTTC; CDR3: CATSSFQTGGQETQYF
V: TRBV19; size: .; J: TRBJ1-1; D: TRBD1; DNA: TGTGCCAGTAGTTCCCCCCGGGACAGGAACACTGAAGCTTTCTTT; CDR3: CASSSPRDRNTEAFF
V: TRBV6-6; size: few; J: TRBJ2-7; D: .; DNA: TGTGCCAGCAGCTCTGATCCTTACGAGCAGTACTTC; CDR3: CASSSDPYEQYF
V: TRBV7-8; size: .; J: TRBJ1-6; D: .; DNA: TGTGCCAGCAGCCGCACTATAACAGGCCCTAATAATTCACCCCTCCACTTT; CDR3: CASSRTITGPNNSPLHF
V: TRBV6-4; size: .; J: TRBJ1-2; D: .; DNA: TGTGCCAGCAGTGAAGGGAACCCCACTGTGTATGGCTACACCTTC; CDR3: CASSEGNPTVYGYTF
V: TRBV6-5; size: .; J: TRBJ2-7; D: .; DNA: TGTGCCAGCAGGCGGACGGCTTCGGGAGAGCAGTACTTC; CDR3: CASRRTASGEQYF